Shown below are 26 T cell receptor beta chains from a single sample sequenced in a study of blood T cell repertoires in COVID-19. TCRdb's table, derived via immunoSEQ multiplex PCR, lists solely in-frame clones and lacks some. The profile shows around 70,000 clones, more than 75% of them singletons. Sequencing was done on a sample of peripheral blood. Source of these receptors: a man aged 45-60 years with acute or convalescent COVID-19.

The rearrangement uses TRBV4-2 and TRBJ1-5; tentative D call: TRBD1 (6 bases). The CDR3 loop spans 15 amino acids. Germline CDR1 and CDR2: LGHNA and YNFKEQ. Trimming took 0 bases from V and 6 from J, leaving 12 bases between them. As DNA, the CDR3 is TGTGCCAGCAGCCAAGATCTGGCAGGGGTTCAGCCCCAGCATTTT. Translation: CASSQDLAGVQPQHF.

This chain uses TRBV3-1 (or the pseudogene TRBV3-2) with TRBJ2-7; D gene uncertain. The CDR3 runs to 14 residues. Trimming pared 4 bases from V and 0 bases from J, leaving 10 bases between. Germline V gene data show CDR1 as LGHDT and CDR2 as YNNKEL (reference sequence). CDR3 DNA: TGTGCCAGCAGCCCTCACCACAGCTCCTACGAGCAGTACGTC. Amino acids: CASSPHHSSYEQYV.

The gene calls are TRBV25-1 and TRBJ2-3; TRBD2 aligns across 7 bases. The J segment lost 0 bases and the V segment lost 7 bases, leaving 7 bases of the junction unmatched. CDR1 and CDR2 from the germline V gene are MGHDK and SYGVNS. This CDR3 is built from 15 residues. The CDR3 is CASTAAGSSTDTQYF. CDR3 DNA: TGTGCCAGCACTGCAGCGGGGTCTAGCACAGATACGCAGTATTTT.

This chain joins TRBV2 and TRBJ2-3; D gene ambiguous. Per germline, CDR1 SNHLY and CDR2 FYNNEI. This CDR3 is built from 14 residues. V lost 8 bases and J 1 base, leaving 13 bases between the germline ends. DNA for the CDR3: TGTGCCAGCCCAGATGAGGTAGGCACAGATACGCAGTATTTT. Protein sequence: CASPDEVGTDTQYF.

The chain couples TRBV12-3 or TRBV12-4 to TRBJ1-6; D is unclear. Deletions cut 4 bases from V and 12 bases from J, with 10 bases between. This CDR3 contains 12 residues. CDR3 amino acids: CASSSTPGPLHF. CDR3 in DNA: TGTGCCAGCAGTTCGACCCCGGGACCCCTCCACTTT.

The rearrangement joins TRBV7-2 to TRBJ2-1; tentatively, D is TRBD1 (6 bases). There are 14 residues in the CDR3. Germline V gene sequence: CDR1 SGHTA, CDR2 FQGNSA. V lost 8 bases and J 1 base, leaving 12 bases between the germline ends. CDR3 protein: CASSRTVSYNEQFF. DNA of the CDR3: TGTGCCAGCTCGAGGACAGTATCCTACAATGAGCAGTTCTTC.

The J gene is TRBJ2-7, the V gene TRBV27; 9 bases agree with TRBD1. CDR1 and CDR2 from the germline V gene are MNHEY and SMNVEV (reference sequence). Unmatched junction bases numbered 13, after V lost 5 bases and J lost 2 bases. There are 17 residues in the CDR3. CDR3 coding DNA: TGTGCCAGCAGTCCAATAACCCGGACAGGGGACACCTACGAGCAGTACTTC. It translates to CASSPITRTGDTYEQYF.

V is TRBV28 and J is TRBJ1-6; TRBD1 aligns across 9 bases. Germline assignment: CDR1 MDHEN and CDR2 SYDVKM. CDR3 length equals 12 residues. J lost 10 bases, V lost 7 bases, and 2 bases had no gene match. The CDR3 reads CASTGQGSPLHF. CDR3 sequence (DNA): TGTGCCAGCACCGGACAGGGGTCACCCCTCCACTTT. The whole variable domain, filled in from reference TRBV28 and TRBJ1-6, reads DVKVTQSSRYLVKRTGEKVFLECVQDMDHENMFWYRQDPGLGLRLIYFSYDVKMKEKGDIPEGYSVSREKKERFSLILESASTNQTSMYLCASTGQGSPLHFGNGTRLTVT.

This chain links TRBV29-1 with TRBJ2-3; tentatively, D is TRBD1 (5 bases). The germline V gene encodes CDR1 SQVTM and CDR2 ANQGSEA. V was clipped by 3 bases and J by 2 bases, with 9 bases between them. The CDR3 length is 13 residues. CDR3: CSVERQYTDTQYF. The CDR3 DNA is TGCAGCGTTGAGCGACAGTACACAGATACGCAGTATTTT.

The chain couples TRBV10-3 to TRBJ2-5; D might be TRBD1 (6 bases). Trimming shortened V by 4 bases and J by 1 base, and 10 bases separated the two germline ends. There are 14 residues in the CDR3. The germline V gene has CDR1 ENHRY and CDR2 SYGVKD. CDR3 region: CAISATGSQETQYF. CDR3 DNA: TGTGCCATCAGTGCCACAGGGTCCCAAGAGACCCAGTACTTC.

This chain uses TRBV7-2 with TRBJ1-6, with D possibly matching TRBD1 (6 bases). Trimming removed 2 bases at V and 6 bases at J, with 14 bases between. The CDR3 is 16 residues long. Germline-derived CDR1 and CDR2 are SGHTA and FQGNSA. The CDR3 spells CASSLLWGHGNSPLHF. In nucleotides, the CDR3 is TGTGCCAGCAGCTTACTATGGGGACACGGTAATTCACCCCTCCACTTT.

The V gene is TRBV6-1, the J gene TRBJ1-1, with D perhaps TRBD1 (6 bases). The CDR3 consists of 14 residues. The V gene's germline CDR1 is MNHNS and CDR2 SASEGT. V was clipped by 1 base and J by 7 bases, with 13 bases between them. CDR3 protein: CASSEVWGRDEAFF. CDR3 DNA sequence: TGTGCCAGCAGTGAAGTATGGGGGCGAGATGAAGCTTTCTTT.

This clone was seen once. This chain's CDR3 is CASSFTRTAEKLFF. In nucleotides, the CDR3 is TGTGCCAGCAGTTTCACCCGGACAGCTGAAAAACTGTTTTTT. The genes are TRBV27 and TRBJ1-4, with a tentative D call TRBD1 (6 bases). CDR1 is MNHEY, CDR2 SMNVEV, per germline (reference sequence). V gave up 3 bases and J gave up 7 bases, with 12 bases separating them. The CDR3 length is 14 residues. The full variable domain, in which reference TRBV27 and TRBJ1-4 provide the parts outside the CDR3, is EAQVTQNPRYLITVTGKKLTVTCSQNMNHEYMSWYRQDPGLGLRQIYYSMNVEVTDKGDVPEGYKVSRKEKRNFPLILESPSPNQTSLYFCASSFTRTAEKLFFGSGTQLSVL.

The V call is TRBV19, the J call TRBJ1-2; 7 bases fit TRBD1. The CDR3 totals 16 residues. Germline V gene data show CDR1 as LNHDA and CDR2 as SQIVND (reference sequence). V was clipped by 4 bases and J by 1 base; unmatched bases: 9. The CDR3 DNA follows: TGTGCCAGTAGTAGCGATCCGGGACAGCATAACTATGGCTACACCTTC. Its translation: CASSSDPGQHNYGYTF.

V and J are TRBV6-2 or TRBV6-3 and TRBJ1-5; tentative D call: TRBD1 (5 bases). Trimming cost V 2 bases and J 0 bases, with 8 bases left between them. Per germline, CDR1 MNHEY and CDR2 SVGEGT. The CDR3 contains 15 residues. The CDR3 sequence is CASSYRGDSNQPQHF. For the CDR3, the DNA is TGTGCCAGCAGTTACAGGGGTGATAGCAATCAGCCCCAGCATTTT.

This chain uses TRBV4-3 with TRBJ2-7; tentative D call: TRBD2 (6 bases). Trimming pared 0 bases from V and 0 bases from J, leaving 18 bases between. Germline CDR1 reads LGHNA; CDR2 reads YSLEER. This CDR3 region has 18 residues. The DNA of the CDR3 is TGCGCCAGCAGCCAAGACCCCAGGAGGGTCCCCCTCTCCTACGAGCAGTACGTC. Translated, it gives CASSQDPRRVPLSYEQYV.

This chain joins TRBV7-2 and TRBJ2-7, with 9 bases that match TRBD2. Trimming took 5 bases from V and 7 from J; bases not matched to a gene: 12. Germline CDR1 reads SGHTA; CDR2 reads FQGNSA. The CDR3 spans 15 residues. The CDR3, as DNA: TGTGCCAGCAGCCCCCGTAGCGGCGGGGGGGATGAGCAGTACTTC. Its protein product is CASSPRSGGGDEQYF.

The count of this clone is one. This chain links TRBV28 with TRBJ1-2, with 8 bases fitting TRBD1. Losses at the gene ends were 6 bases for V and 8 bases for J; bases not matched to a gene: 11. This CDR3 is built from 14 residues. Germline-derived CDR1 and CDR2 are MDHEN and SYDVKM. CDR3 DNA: TGTGCCAGCAGCCAACAGACAGGGGCCGAGGGCTACACCTTC. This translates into CASSQQTGAEGYTF.

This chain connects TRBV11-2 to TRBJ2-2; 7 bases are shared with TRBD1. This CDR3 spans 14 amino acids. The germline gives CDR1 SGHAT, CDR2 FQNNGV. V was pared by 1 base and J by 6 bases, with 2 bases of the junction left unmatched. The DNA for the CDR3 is TGTGCCAGCAGCTTAGTTGGGACAGCCGGGGAGCTGTTTTTT. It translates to CASSLVGTAGELFF. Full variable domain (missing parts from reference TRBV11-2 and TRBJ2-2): EAGVAQSPRYKIIEKRQSVAFWCNPISGHATLYWYQQILGQGPKLLIQFQNNGVVDDSQLPKDRFSAERLKGVDSTLKIQPAKLEDSAVYLCASSLVGTAGELFFGEGSRLTVL.

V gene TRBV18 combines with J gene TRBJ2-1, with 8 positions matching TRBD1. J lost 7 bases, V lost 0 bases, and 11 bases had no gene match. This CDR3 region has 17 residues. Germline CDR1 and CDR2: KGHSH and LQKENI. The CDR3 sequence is CASSPPLLGTGGNEQFF. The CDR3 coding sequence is TGTGCCAGCTCACCACCGTTGTTAGGAACAGGGGGTAATGAGCAGTTCTTC.

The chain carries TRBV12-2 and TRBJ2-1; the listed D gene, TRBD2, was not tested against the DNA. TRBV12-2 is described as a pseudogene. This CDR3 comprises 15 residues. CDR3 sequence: CASRLPREGHHEQFF. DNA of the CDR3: TGTGCAAGTCGCTTACCGCGGGAGGGCCACCATGAGCAGTTCTTC.

CDR3 DNA sequence: TGCGCCAGCAGTCAATCAGCGGGCCAGCGGGAGCAGACAGATACGCAGTATTTT. It codes for CASSQSAGQREQTDTQYF. The chain is built from TRBV23-1 and TRBJ2-3, with 8 bases lining up with TRBD2. TRBV23-1 is assigned to the ORF class and has an uncertain function. V gave up 0 bases and J gave up 3 bases; unmatched junction bases: 11. This CDR3 region has 18 residues.

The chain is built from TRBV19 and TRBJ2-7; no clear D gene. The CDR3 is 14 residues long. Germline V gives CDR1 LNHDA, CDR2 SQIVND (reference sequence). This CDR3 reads CPFLWLNQSYEQYF. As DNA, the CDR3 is TGTCCCTTCCTGTGGCTTAATCAGTCCTACGAGCAGTACTTC. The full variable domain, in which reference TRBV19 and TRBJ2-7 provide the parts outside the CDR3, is DGGITQSPKYLFRKEGQNVTLSCEQNLNHDAMYWYRQDPGQGLRLIYYSQIVNDFQKGDIAEGYSVSREKKESFPLTVTSAQKNPTAFYLCPFLWLNQSYEQYFGPGTRLTVT.

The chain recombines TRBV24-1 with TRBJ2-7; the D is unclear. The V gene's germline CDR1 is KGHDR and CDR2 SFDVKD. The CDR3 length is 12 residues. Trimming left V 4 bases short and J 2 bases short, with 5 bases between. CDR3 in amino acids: CATSDRTYEQYV. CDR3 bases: TGTGCCACCAGTGACAGGACCTACGAGCAGTACGTC.

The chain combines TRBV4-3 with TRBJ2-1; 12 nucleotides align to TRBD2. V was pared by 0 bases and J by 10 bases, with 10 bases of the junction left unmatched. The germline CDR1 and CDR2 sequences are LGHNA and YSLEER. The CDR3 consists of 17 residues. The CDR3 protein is CASSQELAGGRVEEQFF. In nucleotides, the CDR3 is TGCGCCAGCAGCCAAGAACTAGCGGGGGGAAGGGTCGAGGAGCAGTTCTTC.

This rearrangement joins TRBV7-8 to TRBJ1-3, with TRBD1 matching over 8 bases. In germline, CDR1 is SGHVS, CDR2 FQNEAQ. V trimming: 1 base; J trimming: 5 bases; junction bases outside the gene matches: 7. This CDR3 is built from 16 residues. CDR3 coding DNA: TGTGCCAGCAGCTTAGATCAGGGGGCTGGCAGAAACACCATATATTTT. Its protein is CASSLDQGAGRNTIYF. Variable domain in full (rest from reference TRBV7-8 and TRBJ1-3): GAGVSQSPRYKVAKRGQDVALRCDPISGHVSLFWYQQALGQGPEFLTYFQNEAQLDKSGLPSDRFFAERPEGSVSTLKIQRTQQEDSAVYLCASSLDQGAGRNTIYFGEGSWLTVV.